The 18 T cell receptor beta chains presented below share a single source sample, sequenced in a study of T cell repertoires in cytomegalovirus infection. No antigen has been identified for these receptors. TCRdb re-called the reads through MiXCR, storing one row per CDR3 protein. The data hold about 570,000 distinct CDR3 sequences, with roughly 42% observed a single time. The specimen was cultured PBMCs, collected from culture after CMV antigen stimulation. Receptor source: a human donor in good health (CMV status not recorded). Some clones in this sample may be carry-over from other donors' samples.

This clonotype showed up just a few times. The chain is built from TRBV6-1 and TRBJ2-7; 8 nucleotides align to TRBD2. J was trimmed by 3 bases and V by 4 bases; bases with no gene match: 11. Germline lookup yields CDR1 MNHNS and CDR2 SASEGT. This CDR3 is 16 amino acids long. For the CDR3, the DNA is TGTGCCAGCAGTGCACGCCGGGGCGGGGGGAGCTACGAGCAGTACTTC. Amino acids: CASSARRGGGSYEQYF.

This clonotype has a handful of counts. The CDR3 nucleotides are TGTGCCAGCAGCCGACACTCCACTCAGAACACCGGGGAGCTGTTTTTT. It translates to CASSRHSTQNTGELFF. The genes are TRBV12-3 or TRBV12-4 and TRBJ2-2; no definite D call. The CDR3 is made up of 16 amino acids. V was shortened by 6 bases and J by 1 base, with 15 bases between the two germline ends.

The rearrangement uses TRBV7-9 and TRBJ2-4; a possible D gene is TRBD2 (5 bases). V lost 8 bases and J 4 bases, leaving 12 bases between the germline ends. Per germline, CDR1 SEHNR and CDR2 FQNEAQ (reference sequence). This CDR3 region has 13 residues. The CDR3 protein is CASQADGKNIQYF. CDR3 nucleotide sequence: TGTGCCAGCCAAGCGGACGGAAAAAACATTCAGTACTTC.

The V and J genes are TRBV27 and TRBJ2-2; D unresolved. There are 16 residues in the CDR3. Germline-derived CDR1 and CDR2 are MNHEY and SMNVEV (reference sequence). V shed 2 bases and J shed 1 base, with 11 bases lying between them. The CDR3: CASSLGSPGNTGELFF. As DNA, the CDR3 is TGTGCCAGCAGTTTAGGTAGTCCAGGGAACACCGGGGAGCTGTTTTTT.

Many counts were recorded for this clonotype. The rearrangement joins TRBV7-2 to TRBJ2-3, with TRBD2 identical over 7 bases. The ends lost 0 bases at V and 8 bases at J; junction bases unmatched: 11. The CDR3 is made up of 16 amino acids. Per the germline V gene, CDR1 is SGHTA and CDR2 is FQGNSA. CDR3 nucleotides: TGTGCCAGCAGCTTAGCGGGGGGGAGGGCCCTGGCTACGCAGTATTTT. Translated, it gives CASSLAGGRALATQYF. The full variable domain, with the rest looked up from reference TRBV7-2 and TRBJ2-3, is GAGVSQSPSNKVTEKGKDVELRCDPISGHTALYWYRQSLGQGLEFLIYFQGNSAPDKSGLPSDRFSAERTGGSVSTLTIQRTQQEDSAVYLCASSLAGGRALATQYFGPGTRLTVL.

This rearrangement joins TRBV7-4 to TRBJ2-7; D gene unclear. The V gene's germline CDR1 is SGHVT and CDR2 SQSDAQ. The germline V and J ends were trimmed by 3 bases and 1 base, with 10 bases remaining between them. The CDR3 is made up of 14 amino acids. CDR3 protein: CASSFLPRSYEQYF. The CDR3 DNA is TGTGCCAGCAGCTTTTTACCGAGATCCTACGAGCAGTACTTC.

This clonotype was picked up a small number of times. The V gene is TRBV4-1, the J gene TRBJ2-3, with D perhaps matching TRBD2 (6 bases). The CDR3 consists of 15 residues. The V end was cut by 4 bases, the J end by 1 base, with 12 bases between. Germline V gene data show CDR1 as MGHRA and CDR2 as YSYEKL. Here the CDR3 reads CASSLLGGGTDTQYF. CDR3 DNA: TGCGCCAGCAGCCTCTTGGGGGGTGGCACAGATACGCAGTATTTT.

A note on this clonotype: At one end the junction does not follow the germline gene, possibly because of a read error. The DNA for the CDR3 is TGTGCCAGCAGTGGGACTAGCGGGGGGCGGAGCTCCTACAAAGAGCAGTTCTTC. Protein: CASSGTSGGRSSYKEQFF. The chain employs TRBV7-2 and TRBJ2-1; 15 nucleotides align to TRBD2. Germline-derived CDR1 and CDR2 are SGHTA and FQGNSA. The CDR3 covers 18 residues.

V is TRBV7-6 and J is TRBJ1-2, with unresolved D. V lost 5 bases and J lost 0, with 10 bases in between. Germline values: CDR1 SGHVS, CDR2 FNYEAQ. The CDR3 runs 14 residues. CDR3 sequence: CASSLKIANYGYTF. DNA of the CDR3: TGTGCCAGCAGCCTCAAGATTGCTAACTATGGCTACACCTTC.

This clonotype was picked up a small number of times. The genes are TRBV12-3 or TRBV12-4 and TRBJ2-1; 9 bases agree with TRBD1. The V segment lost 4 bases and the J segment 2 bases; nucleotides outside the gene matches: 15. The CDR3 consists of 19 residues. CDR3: CASSSPRTGVLSAYNEQFF. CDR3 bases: TGTGCCAGCAGTTCCCCAAGGACAGGGGTCCTCTCGGCCTACAATGAGCAGTTCTTC.

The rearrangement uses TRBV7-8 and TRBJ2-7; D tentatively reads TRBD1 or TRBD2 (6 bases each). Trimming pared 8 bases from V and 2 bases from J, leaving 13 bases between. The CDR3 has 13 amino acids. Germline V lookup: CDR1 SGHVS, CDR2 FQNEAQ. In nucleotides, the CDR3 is TGTGCCAGCGAAGCAGGGGAGGCCTACGAGCAGTACTTC. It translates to CASEAGEAYEQYF.

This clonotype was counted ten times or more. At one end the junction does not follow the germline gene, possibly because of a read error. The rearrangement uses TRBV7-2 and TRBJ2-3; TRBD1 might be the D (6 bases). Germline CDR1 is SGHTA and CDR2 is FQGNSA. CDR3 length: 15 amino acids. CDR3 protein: CASTLFGQSTDTQYF. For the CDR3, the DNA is TGTGCCAGCACCTTATTCGGACAGAGCACAGATACGCAGTATTTT.

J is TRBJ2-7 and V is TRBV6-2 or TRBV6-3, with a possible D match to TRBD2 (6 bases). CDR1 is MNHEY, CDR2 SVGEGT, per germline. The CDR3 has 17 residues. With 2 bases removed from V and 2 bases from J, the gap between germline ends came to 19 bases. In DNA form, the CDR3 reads TGTGCCAGCAGTTACGCAGCCCCCGGGACTGGAGCCTACGAGCAGTACTTC. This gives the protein CASSYAAPGTGAYEQYF.

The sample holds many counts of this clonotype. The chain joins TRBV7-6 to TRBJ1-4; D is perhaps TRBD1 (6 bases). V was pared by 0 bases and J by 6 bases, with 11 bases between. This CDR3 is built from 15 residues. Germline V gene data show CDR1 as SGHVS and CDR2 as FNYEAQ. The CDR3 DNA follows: TGTGCCAGCAGCTTAGCAGGGGGAGGTGATGAAAAACTGTTTTTT. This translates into CASSLAGGGDEKLFF.

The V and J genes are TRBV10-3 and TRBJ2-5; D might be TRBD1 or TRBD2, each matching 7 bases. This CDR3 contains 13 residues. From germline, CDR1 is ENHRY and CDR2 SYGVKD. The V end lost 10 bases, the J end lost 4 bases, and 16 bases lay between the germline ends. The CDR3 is CATLGRGGETQYF. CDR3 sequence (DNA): TGTGCCACGTTGGGCAGGGGGGGAGAGACCCAGTACTTC.

The CDR3 is CASSLSYLVGQAGSQYF. CDR3 DNA: TGTGCCAGCAGCTTATCCTACCTCGTGGGACAGGCGGGTTCCCAGTACTTC. This rearrangement joins TRBV7-9 to TRBJ2-5; 8 bases map to TRBD1. Germline trimming cut 2 bases from V and 9 bases from J; bases unmatched to any gene: 17. The CDR3 is 17 residues long. The germline CDR1 and CDR2 sequences are SEHNR and FQNEAQ (reference sequence).

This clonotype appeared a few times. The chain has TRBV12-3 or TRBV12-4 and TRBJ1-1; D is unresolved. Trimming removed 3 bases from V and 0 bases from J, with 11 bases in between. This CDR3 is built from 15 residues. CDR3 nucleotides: TGTGCCAGCAGTTTCTGGCGGGGTATGAACACTGAAGCTTTCTTT. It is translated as CASSFWRGMNTEAFF.

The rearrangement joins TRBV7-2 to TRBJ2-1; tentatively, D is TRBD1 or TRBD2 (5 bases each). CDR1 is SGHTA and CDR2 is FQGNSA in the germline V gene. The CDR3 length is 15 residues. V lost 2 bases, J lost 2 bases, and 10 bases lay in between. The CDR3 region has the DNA TGTGCCAGCAGCTTACTCGGGGCCGCCTACAATGAGCAGTTCTTC. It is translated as CASSLLGAAYNEQFF.